The entry that follows covers one T cell receptor beta chain sequence. The antigen is unknown. The data belong to a study of shared clonotypes between healthy human individuals. The overall study: A couple of women and a few men aged 18 to 49 made up the donors.

The V and J ends lost 8 bases and 1 base, in that order; junction bases with no gene match: 3. This CDR3 comprises 14 residues. From germline, CDR1 is ENHRY and CDR2 SYGVKD. The assay was run at deep level. Profiled with immunoSEQ multiplex PCR; TCRdb holds only in-frame clones, not every one. Among approximately 2.4 million clones listed, 90% to 96% were seen once. Every contributor of samples was a Caucasian grown-up residing in Nashville, Tennessee. The study, taken as a whole, reports: On the whole, naive subsets had larger estimated richness than memory subsets had.

Sequencing was performed on naive CD4+ T cells sorted from blood. Subset described: CD45RA+ positively selected. The V gene is TRBV10-3, the J gene TRBJ1-1; 11 bases line up with TRBD1. This receptor was obtained from a man younger than 35 in good health. The CDR3 sequence: CAIGDRGGNTEAFF. The CDR3, as DNA: TGTGCCATCGGGGACAGGGGGGGGAACACTGAAGCTTTCTTT.